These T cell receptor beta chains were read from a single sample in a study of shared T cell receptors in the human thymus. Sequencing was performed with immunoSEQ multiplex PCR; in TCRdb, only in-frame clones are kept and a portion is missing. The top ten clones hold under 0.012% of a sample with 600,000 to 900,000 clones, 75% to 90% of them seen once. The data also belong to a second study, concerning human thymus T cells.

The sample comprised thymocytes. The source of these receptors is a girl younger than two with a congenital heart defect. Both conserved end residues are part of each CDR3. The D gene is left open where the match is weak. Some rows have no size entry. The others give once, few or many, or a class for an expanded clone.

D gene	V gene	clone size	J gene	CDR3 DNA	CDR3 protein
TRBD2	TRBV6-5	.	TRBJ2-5	TGTGCCAGCAGGGTAACTAGCGGGGGCTGGGAGACCCAGTACTTC	CASRVTSGGWETQYF
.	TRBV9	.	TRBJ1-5	TGTGCCACCAAACTTTATCTGAGCAATCAGCCCCAGCATTTT	CATKLYLSNQPQHF
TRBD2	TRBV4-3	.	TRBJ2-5	TGCGCCAGCAGCCAAGAGGCTCCTTCTAGCGGGGGCGTCAAAGAGACCCAGTACTTC	CASSQEAPSSGGVKETQYF
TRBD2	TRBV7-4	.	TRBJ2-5	TGTGCCAGCAGCTCAAGACTAGCGACCCAAGAGACCCAGTACTTC	CASSSRLATQETQYF
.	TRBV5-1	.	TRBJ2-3	TGCGCCAGCAGCCTTACAGATACGCAGTATTTT	CASSLTDTQYF
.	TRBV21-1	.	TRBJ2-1	TGTGCCATCAGCAAAAAGAGGGGGACAGGACCCTACAATGAGCAGTTCTTC	CAISKKRGTGPYNEQFF
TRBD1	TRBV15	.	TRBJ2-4	TGTGCCACCAGAGATTCTAGGGGGCAAGCCAAAAACATTCAGTACTTC	CATRDSRGQAKNIQYF
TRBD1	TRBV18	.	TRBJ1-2	TGTGCCAGCTCACGGTGGACAGGGTATGGCTACACCTTC	CASSRWTGYGYTF
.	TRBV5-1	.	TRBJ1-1	TGCGCCAGCAGCTCCCGCCCGAGGCAGAGAGAGAACACTGAAGCTTTCTTT	CASSSRPRQRENTEAFF
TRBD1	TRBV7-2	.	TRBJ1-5	TGTGCCAGCAGCCAAGACAGGGACCCCAATCAGCCCCAGCATTTT	CASSQDRDPNQPQHF
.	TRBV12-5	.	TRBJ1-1	TGTGCTAGTGGAGACGCAGGGTATACTGAAGCTTTCTTT	CASGDAGYTEAFF
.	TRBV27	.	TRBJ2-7	TGTGCCAGCAGTTATCGGGTCGGCTCCTACGAGCAGTACTTC	CASSYRVGSYEQYF
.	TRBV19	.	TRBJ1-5	TGTGCCAGTACCCAGAATTCAGGGCAGGTGGATCAGCCCCAGCATTTT	CASTQNSGQVDQPQHF
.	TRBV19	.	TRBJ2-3	TGTGCCAGTAGTGCCCGGCGGGCGGAGGATACGCAGTATTTT	CASSARRAEDTQYF
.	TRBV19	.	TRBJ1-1	TGTGCCAGTAGTATAGTAGGGGGGGGCACTGAAGCTTTCTTT	CASSIVGGGTEAFF
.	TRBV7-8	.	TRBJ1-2	TGTGCCAGCACCTTACGTCAGTCGTCCGTCGCCGGGGATGGCTACACCTTC	CASTLRQSSVAGDGYTF
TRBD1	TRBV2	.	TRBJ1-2	TGTGCCAGCTATCGGACAGGGGACTATGGCTACACCTTC	CASYRTGDYGYTF
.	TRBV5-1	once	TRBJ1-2	TGCGCCAGCAGCTTGGACCTGACAGTAAATGGCTACACCTTC	CASSLDLTVNGYTF
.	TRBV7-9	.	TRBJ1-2	TGTGCCAGCAGCCCAGGTGGGGAAGGGAGGTATGGCTACACCTTC	CASSPGGEGRYGYTF
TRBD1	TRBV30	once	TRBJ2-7	TGTGCCTGGAGTGTACGAGGACAGGGACGGTACTTC	CAWSVRGQGRYF
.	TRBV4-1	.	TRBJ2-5	TGCGCCAGCAGCCAAGATTCGCGACGCAGGAACGGGACCCAGTACTTC	CASSQDSRRRNGTQYF
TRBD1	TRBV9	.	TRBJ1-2	TGTGCCAGCAGCCCGAGACAGGGAGTGGATTCAAACACCTTC	CASSPRQGVDSNTF
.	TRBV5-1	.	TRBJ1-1	TGCGCCAGCAGCTTGGTATCCGGGACTGAAGCTTTCTTT	CASSLVSGTEAFF
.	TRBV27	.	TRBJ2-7	TGTGCCAGCAGTTTATTGGGCCGGGGGAGCTCCTACGAGCAGTACTTC	CASSLLGRGSSYEQYF